A selection of T cell receptor beta chains follows, all from one sample in a study of T cells in Graves' hyperthyroidism and ophthalmopathy. TCRdb re-analysed the multiplex PCR reads in MiXCR, keeping a single row per CDR3 protein. This sample has about 700,000 distinct CDR3 sequences, with 14% found just once. The sequencing sample was made of blood. The receptors were sampled from a woman aged 18 to 35 with Graves' hyperthyroidism. Both conserved end residues are trimmed from each CDR3.

CDR3 length: 13
V gene: TRBV2
CDR3 protein: ASREWLAGAGELF

CDR3 length: 15
V gene: TRBV27
CDR3 protein: ASSLFPGLAGDNEQF

CDR3 length: 11
V gene: TRBV27
CDR3 protein: ASSLSSRYEQY

CDR3 length: 11
V gene: TRBV7-2
CDR3 protein: ASRQGATVEQF

CDR3 length: 8
V gene: TRBV20-1
CDR3 protein: SARYGEQY

CDR3 length: 16
V gene: TRBV19
CDR3 protein: ASSIPGLAGGPSGELF

CDR3 length: 12
V gene: TRBV11-3
CDR3 protein: ASGRIGLNEKLF

CDR3 length: 15
V gene: TRBV28
CDR3 protein: ASSRALRTGFNQPQH

CDR3 length: 12
V gene: TRBV11-1
CDR3 protein: ASSLAGSKYEQY

CDR3 length: 13
V gene: TRBV5-1
CDR3 protein: ASSLGELNYNEQF

CDR3 length: 14
V gene: TRBV2
CDR3 protein: ASTPRGGSGTGELF

CDR3 length: 12
V gene: TRBV6-2/TRBV6-3
CDR3 protein: ASSYPNYHDEQY

CDR3 length: 16
V gene: TRBV7-9
CDR3 protein: ASSLSASGRFVTGELF

CDR3 length: 11
V gene: TRBV29-1
CDR3 protein: SARGGWNQPQH

CDR3 length: 11
V gene: TRBV5-1
CDR3 protein: ASSPAGANVLT

CDR3 length: 13
V gene: TRBV13
CDR3 protein: ASSQGGTRDTEAF

CDR3 length: 14
V gene: TRBV2
CDR3 protein: ASSEIVATGPYEQY

CDR3 length: 11
V gene: TRBV20-1
CDR3 protein: SAFNGQGNIQY

CDR3 length: 12
V gene: TRBV5-8
CDR3 protein: ASSITGTKDEQY

CDR3 length: 11
V gene: TRBV2
CDR3 protein: ASGGTAVGSQY

CDR3 length: 13
V gene: TRBV20-1
CDR3 protein: SARDTVGVPDTQY

CDR3 length: 12
V gene: TRBV6-1
CDR3 protein: ASSPLWVGTEAF

CDR3 length: 13
V gene: TRBV27
CDR3 protein: ASSFRDAVSYEQY

CDR3 length: 12
V gene: TRBV6-2/TRBV6-3
CDR3 protein: ATSGLAGGNEQF

CDR3 length: 13
V gene: TRBV6-1
CDR3 protein: ASRPLGAYRETQY

CDR3 length: 12
V gene: TRBV18
CDR3 protein: ASSAGTGDYGYT

CDR3 length: 15
V gene: TRBV7-8
CDR3 protein: ASSLAGAHGGTDTQY

CDR3 length: 15
V gene: TRBV30
CDR3 protein: AWSITRTSGRTDTQY

CDR3 length: 12
V gene: TRBV6-1
CDR3 protein: ASSSRLNSYEQY

CDR3 length: 14
V gene: TRBV19
CDR3 protein: ASSIDVTSGRETQY

CDR3 length: 14
V gene: TRBV27
CDR3 protein: ASSPIGPPGPGELF

CDR3 length: 15
V gene: TRBV7-9
CDR3 protein: ASSPKIGTVTQETQY

CDR3 length: 13
V gene: TRBV9
CDR3 protein: ASSPSGRKAGELF

CDR3 length: 14
V gene: TRBV7-2
CDR3 protein: ASSLSSGLRSGEQY

CDR3 length: 14
V gene: TRBV10-3
CDR3 protein: AISYSGTSGRKGQF

CDR3 length: 13
V gene: TRBV6-1
CDR3 protein: ASSLITAANEKLF

CDR3 length: 15
V gene: TRBV20-1
CDR3 protein: SARDGNNRGGNQPQH

CDR3 length: 11
V gene: TRBV3-1
CDR3 protein: ASSPGHYYEQY

CDR3 length: 15
V gene: TRBV28
CDR3 protein: ASSLGSGRRGYNEQF

CDR3 length: 10
V gene: TRBV10-3
CDR3 protein: ATGLDGYEQY

CDR3 length: 13
V gene: TRBV7-9
CDR3 protein: ASSLPNRIGNEQF

CDR3 length: 14
V gene: TRBV19
CDR3 protein: ASRSREGRGTGELF

CDR3 length: 16
V gene: TRBV19
CDR3 protein: ASSMRPQGRHRPGELF

CDR3 length: 10
V gene: TRBV28
CDR3 protein: ASNFGTGELF